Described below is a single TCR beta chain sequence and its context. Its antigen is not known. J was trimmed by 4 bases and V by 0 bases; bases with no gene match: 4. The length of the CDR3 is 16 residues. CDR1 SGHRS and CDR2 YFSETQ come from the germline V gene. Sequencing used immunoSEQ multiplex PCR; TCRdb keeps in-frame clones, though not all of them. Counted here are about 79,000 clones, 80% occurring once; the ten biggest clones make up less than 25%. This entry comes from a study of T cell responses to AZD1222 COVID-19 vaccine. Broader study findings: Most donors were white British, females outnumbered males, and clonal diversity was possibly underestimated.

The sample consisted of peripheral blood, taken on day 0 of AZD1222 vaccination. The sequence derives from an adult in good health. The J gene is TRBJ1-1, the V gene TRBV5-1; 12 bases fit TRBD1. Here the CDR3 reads CASSLVGTGGGTEAFF. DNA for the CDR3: TGCGCCAGCAGCTTGGTCGGGACAGGGGGCGGCACTGAAGCTTTCTTT.